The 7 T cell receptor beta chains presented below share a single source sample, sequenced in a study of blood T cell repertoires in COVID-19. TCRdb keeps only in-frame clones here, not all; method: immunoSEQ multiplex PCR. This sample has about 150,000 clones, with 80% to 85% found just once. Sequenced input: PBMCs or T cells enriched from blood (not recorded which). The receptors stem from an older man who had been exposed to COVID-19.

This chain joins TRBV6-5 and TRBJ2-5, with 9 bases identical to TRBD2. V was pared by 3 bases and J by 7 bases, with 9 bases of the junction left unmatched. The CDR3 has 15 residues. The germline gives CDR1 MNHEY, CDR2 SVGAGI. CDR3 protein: CASSYIAGAEGTQYF. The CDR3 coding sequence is TGTGCCAGCAGTTATATAGCGGGGGCCGAGGGGACCCAGTACTTC.

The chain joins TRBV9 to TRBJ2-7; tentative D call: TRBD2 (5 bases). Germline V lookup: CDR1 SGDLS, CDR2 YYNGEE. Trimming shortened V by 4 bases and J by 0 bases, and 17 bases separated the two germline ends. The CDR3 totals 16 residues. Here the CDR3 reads CASSPGVSTVSYEQYF. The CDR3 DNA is TGTGCCAGCAGCCCCGGGGTTTCAACGGTCTCCTACGAGCAGTACTTC.

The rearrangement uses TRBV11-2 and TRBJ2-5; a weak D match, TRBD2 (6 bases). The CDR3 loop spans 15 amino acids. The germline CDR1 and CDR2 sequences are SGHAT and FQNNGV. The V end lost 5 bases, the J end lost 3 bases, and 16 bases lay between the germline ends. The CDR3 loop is CASSRRGSGEETQYF. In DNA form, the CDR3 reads TGTGCCAGCAGCCGCCGAGGGTCGGGAGAAGAGACCCAGTACTTC. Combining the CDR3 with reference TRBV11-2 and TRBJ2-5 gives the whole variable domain EAGVAQSPRYKIIEKRQSVAFWCNPISGHATLYWYQQILGQGPKLLIQFQNNGVVDDSQLPKDRFSAERLKGVDSTLKIQPAKLEDSAVYLCASSRRGSGEETQYFGPGTRLLVL.

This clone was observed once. CDR3: CASSPGGDYYGTDTQYF. DNA of the CDR3: TGTGCCAGCAGCCCGGGAGGGGACTATTATGGCACAGATACGCAGTATTTT. The chain combines TRBV28 with TRBJ2-3, with 8 nucleotides matching TRBD2. Germline CDR1 is MDHEN and CDR2 is SYDVKM. The CDR3 contains 17 residues. Germline trimming cut 6 bases from V and 1 base from J; bases unmatched to any gene: 12.

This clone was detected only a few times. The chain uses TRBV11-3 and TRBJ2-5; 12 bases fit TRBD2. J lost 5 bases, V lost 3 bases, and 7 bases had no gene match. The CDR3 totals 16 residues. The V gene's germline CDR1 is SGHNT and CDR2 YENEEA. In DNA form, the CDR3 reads TGTGCCAGCAGCTTGGGGGGACTAGCGGGCCGGGAGACCCAGTACTTC. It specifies CASSLGGLAGRETQYF.

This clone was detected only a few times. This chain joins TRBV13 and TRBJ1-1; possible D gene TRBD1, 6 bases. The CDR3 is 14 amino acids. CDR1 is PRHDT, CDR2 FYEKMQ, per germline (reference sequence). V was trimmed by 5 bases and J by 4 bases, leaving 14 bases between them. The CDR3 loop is CASSEQGWGTEAFF. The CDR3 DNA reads TGTGCCAGCAGCGAACAGGGTTGGGGCACTGAAGCTTTCTTT.

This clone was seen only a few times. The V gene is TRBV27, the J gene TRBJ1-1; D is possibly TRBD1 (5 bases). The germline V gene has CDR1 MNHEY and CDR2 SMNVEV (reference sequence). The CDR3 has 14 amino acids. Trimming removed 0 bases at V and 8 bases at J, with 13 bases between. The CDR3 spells CASSLSRQSREAFF. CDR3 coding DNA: TGTGCCAGCAGTTTATCGAGACAGTCCAGGGAAGCTTTCTTT.